This is a list of T cell receptor beta chains from one sample in a study of OX40 agonist ivuxolimab in advanced cancers. TCRdb's table, derived via immunoSEQ multiplex PCR, lists solely in-frame clones and lacks some. The repertoire has some 89,000 clones, about 80% of them found once; the top ten carry roughly 1.8%. Sequencing used CD4+ or CD8+ T cells sorted from blood, obtained in a trial of the OX40 agonist ivuxolimab. The receptors were gathered from an adult with an advanced solid tumor such as melanoma, head and neck, liver or kidney cancer. The CDR3 runs from the conserved cysteine through the conserved F or W. The D gene is left open where the match is weak. Clone sizes are given selectively: once, few, many, or a class where the clone is expanded.

>TRBV4-1|NA|TRBJ2-2|NA
TGCGCCAGCAGCCAAAGGACGTCAGGACGGAAGAACACCGGGGAGCTGTTTTTT
CASSQRTSGRKNTGELFF
>TRBV11-2|NA|TRBJ2-2|NA
TGTGCCAGCAGCTTAGCTGGGGGAATGGTATCCGGGGAGCTGTTTTTT
CASSLAGGMVSGELFF
>TRBV28|NA|TRBJ1-5|NA
TGTGCCAGCAGCTTAGTTATGTATCAGCCCCAGCATTTT
CASSLVMYQPQHF
>TRBV5-1|NA|TRBJ1-2|NA
TGCGCCAGCAGCTTGGAACAGGGCTATGGCTACACCTTC
CASSLEQGYGYTF
>TRBV29-1|few|TRBJ1-3|NA
TGCAGCGTTGGAGGGAACTCTGGAAACACCATATATTTT
CSVGGNSGNTIYF
>TRBV5-6|NA|TRBJ2-1|NA
TGTGCCAGCAGCACGATGACTAGCTCCTACAATGAGCAGTTCTTC
CASSTMTSSYNEQFF
>TRBV7-9|NA|TRBJ1-2|NA
TGTGCCAGCAGCTTAGAGGTGTGGGGAGCGAACTATGGCTACACCTTC
CASSLEVWGANYGYTF
>TRBV27|NA|TRBJ2-2|TRBD2
TGTGCCAGCAGTTTTCAGGCGGGGGGATTAAACACCGGGGAGCTGTTTTTT
CASSFQAGGLNTGELFF
>TRBV6-6|NA|TRBJ2-7|NA
TGTGCCACACGAGGAGGGGGGTCTTACTACGAGCAGTACTTC
CATRGGGSYYEQYF
>TRBV5-1|NA|TRBJ2-1|NA
TGCGCCAGCAGCCCCACGCGTGCGGGGAGCTCCTACAATGAGCAGTTCTTC
CASSPTRAGSSYNEQFF
>TRBV5-1|NA|TRBJ2-7|TRBD1
TGCGCCAGCAGCCAGGGACAGGGAAGCTCCTACGAGCAGTACTTC
CASSQGQGSSYEQYF
>TRBV5-1|NA|TRBJ1-2|NA
TGCGCCAGCAGGTTCACAAACAGGGACTATGGCTACACCTTC
CASRFTNRDYGYTF
>TRBV5-4|NA|TRBJ1-1|NA
TGTGCCAGCGCTACGGGCCTGAACACTGAAGCTTTCTTT
CASATGLNTEAFF
>TRBV6-5|NA|TRBJ2-4|NA
TGTGCCAGCCTTCCCAGGCTCGGAGGGGGCGACATTCAGTACTTC
CASLPRLGGGDIQYF
>TRBV5-1|NA|TRBJ2-5|TRBD1
TGCGCCAGCAGCCCCGGGACAGGGAGGGAGACCCAGTACTTC
CASSPGTGRETQYF
>TRBV6-1|NA|TRBJ2-2|NA
TGTGCCAGCAGACTAGATAACACCGGGGAGCTGTTTTTT
CASRLDNTGELFF
>TRBV18|NA|TRBJ2-7|TRBD2
TGTGCCAGCTCAACGGGCCTCGCCGGGGGGGAGCAGTACTTC
CASSTGLAGGEQYF
>TRBV28|NA|TRBJ1-2|TRBD1
TGTGCCAGCAGAACGGGACAGGGGGCTTACTATGGCTACACCTTC
CASRTGQGAYYGYTF
>TRBV2|NA|TRBJ1-1|NA
TGTGCCAGCAGAGGGGGTACTGAAGCTTTCTTT
CASRGGTEAFF
>TRBV2|NA|TRBJ1-5|TRBD1
TGTGCCAGCAGTACTGACAGGGTAAATCAGCCCCAGCATTTT
CASSTDRVNQPQHF
>TRBV29-1|NA|TRBJ2-6|TRBD1
TGCAGCGTTGAGGACAGGGGTTTGGCTGGGGCCAACGTCCTGACTTTC
CSVEDRGLAGANVLTF
>TRBV7-2|NA|TRBJ1-4|NA
TGTGCCAGCAGCCTCATGACCTACGGGGCTATAGAACTGTTTTTT
CASSLMTYGAIELFF